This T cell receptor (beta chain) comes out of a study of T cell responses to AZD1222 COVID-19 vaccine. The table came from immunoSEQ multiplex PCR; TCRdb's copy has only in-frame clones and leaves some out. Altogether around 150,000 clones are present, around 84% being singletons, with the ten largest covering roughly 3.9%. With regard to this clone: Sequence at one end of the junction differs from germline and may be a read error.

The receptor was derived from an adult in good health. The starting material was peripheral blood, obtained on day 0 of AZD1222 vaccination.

CDR3: CASGLQSQHF. The CDR3 nucleotides are TGTGCCAGCGGCCTTCAGTCCCAGCATTTT. This chain connects TRBV2 to TRBJ1-5, with D hard to call. The CDR3 consists of 10 residues. The germline V gene encodes CDR1 SNHLY and CDR2 FYNNEI.